These T cell receptor beta chains were read from a single sample in a study of T cell responses to AZD1222 COVID-19 vaccine. TCRdb's copy holds only in-frame clones and misses some; the assay was immunoSEQ multiplex PCR. Of about 140,000 clones in the sample, about 91% were seen once. Source: peripheral blood, taken 28 days after the second AZD1222 dose. All receptors come from an adult who received the AZD1222 COVID-19 vaccine. CDR3s include the opening cysteine and the closing phenylalanine or tryptophan. Each record gives: J gene, V gene, CDR3 protein.

TRBJ2-7,TRBV9,CASSATTGGEQYF
TRBJ1-5,TRBV4-3,CASSSGSNQPQHF
TRBJ2-5,TRBV7-9,CASSRDGTGVPTQYF
TRBJ1-5,TRBV18,CASSQDRGNQPQHF
TRBJ2-7,TRBV5-1,CASSHRDRGPYEQYF
TRBJ2-5,TRBV5-1,CASRQTTGPTIQETQYF
TRBJ2-2,TRBV7-8,CASSRGRGELFF
TRBJ1-2,TRBV4-2,CASSQALGTANQDGYTF
TRBJ1-1,TRBV10-3,CATNEGTLMNTEAFF
TRBJ2-3,TRBV9,CASSVASGSDTQYF